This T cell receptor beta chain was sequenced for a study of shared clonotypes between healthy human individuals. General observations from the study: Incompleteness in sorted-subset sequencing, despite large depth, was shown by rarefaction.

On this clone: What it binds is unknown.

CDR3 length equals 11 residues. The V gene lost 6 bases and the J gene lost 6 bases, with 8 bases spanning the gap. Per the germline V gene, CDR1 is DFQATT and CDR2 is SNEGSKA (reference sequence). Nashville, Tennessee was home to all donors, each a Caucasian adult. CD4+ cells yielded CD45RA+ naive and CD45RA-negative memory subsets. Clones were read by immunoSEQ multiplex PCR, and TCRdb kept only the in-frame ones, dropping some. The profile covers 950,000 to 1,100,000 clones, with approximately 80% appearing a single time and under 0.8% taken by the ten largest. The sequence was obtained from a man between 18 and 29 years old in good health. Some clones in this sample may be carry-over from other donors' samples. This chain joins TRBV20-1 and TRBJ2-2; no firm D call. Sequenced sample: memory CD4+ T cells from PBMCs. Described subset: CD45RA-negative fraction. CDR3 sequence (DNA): TGCAGTGCCCCCACCCCCGGGGAGCTGTTTTTT. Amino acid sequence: CSAPTPGELFF.